This T cell receptor beta chain is from a study of neurological immune-mediated disorders. Study-wide points: Multiple sclerosis patients had less TCR clonal expansion than even healthy controls, unlike HTLV-1-associated myelopathy.

Each CDR3 protein gets one entry after TCRdb re-called the 5' RACE reads with MiXCR. The table records 50,000 to 65,000 distinct CDR3 sequences, around 3.6% of them present only once. The V and J ends lost 7 bases and 7 bases respectively, with 17 bases between them. Germline V gene lookup returns CDR1 SGHRS and CDR2 YFSETQ. This CDR3 spans 13 amino acids. This clonotype was seen ten or more times. Its antigen is not identified. The genes are TRBV5-1 and TRBJ2-5; a weak D match, TRBD2 (6 bases). This receptor was identified in a man younger than 45 with multiple sclerosis. Sequenced sample: PBMCs. As DNA, the CDR3 is TGCGCCAGCGGCCAAGGGACTTCCGGGACCCAGTACTTC. This translates into CASGQGTSGTQYF.